Below are 19 T cell receptor beta chains sequenced from a single sample in a study of CD8+ T cells in alopecia areata. Extracted from the samples, RNA was reverse transcribed into cDNA to serve as the sequencing template. TCRdb's copy holds only in-frame clones and misses some; the assay was immunoSEQ multiplex PCR. The data hold about 180,000 clones, with 58% observed a single time. Treatment given: oral pan-JAK inhibitor, 5-10 mg twice daily. The sample here was CD4+ T cells sorted from blood, taken at roughly week 55, from a patient treated with tofacitinib. Receptor source: a human donor with alopecia areata.

The chain employs TRBV23-1 and TRBJ2-5, with TRBD1 identical over 7 bases. TRBV23-1 is classed as an ORF, of uncertain function. This CDR3 comprises 18 residues. Losses at the gene ends were 2 bases for V and 2 bases for J; bases not matched to a gene: 14. The CDR3 nucleotides are TGCGCCAGCAGTCAAAGCTCCCCTAAACAGGGGACACAAGAGACCCAGTACTTC. It specifies CASSQSSPKQGTQETQYF.

As regards this clone: A junction boundary mismatches the germline segment, possibly from a read error. The CDR3 DNA follows: TGCAGCGCTGAACGGGGTTTGGACACTGAAGCTTTCTTT. It specifies CSAERGLDTEAFF. The chain links TRBV29-1 to TRBJ1-1, with D uncertain. In germline, CDR1 is SQVTM, CDR2 ANQGSEA. The CDR3 spans 13 residues. The variable domain in full, with the rest retrieved from reference TRBV29-1 and TRBJ1-1, is SAVISQKPSRDICQRGTSLTIQCQVDSQVTMMFWYRQQPGQSLTLIATANQGSEATYESGFVIDKFPISRPNLTFSTLTVSNMSPEDSSIYLCSAERGLDTEAFFGQGTRLTVV.

The chain is built from TRBV30 and TRBJ1-2; 8 nucleotides match TRBD1. Germline CDR1 reads GTSNPN; CDR2 reads SVGIG (reference sequence). This CDR3 is built from 15 residues. V shed 3 bases and J 0 bases; nucleotides not matched to a gene: 6. DNA of the CDR3: TGTGCCTGGAGAACGGACAGGGAGGCTAACTATGGCTACACCTTC. Amino acid sequence: CAWRTDREANYGYTF.

V gene TRBV7-2 combines with J gene TRBJ2-1; TRBD2 matches at 13 bases. CDR1 is SGHTA, CDR2 FQGNSA, per germline. J lost 8 bases, V lost 8 bases, and 6 bases had no gene match. CDR3 length equals 14 residues. Here the CDR3 reads CASRTSGGAYEQFF. CDR3 DNA sequence: TGTGCCAGCCGCACTAGCGGGGGGGCCTATGAGCAGTTCTTC.

The rearrangement links TRBV30 to TRBJ2-1; D is possibly TRBD1 or TRBD2 (6 bases each). Trimming removed 0 bases at V and 10 bases at J, with 13 bases between. The CDR3 consists of 13 residues. Germline V gene sequence: CDR1 GTSNPN, CDR2 SVGIG (reference sequence). The CDR3 spells CAWSVLGGTEQFF. CDR3 bases: TGTGCCTGGAGTGTACTAGGGGGGACAGAGCAGTTCTTC.

A note on this clone: The junction and the germline gene differ at one end; a read error may be behind it. V usage is TRBV7-9 and J usage is TRBJ2-1; a possible D gene is TRBD2 (6 bases). The CDR3 is 12 amino acids. The germline gives CDR1 SEHNR, CDR2 FQNEAQ (reference sequence). The CDR3, as DNA: TGTGCCAGCAGCCTAGCGAGGCGCCTCCTTTTCTTC. This gives the protein CASSLARRLLFF.

The rearrangement joins TRBV30 to TRBJ1-1; D is possibly TRBD1 (6 bases). The germline gives CDR1 GTSNPN, CDR2 SVGIG (reference sequence). This CDR3 is built from 12 residues. Trimming removed 5 bases at V and 2 bases at J, with 9 bases between. The CDR3 DNA is TGTGCCTGGGGACAGAGAAACACTGAAGCTTTCTTT. Amino acids: CAWGQRNTEAFF. Filled out from reference TRBV30 and TRBJ1-1, the complete variable domain reads SQTIHQWPATLVQPVGSPLSLECTVEGTSNPNLYWYRQAAGRGLQLLFYSVGIGQISSEVPQNLSASRPQDRQFILSSKKLLLSDSGFYLCAWGQRNTEAFFGQGTRLTVV.

The chain employs TRBV29-1 and TRBJ2-6; either TRBD1 or TRBD2 may supply D (5 bases each). Trimming left V 0 bases short and J 3 bases short, with 24 bases between. CDR3 length: 20 residues. Germline CDR1 SQVTM, CDR2 ANQGSEA. CDR3 coding DNA: TGCAGCGTTGAAGAAGGGAGCGGCAGGGATTTGTTTGTTGGGGCCAACGTCCTGACTTTC. It specifies CSVEEGSGRDLFVGANVLTF. Using reference TRBV29-1 and TRBJ2-6 for the parts outside the CDR3, the full variable domain is SAVISQKPSRDICQRGTSLTIQCQVDSQVTMMFWYRQQPGQSLTLIATANQGSEATYESGFVIDKFPISRPNLTFSTLTVSNMSPEDSSIYLCSVEEGSGRDLFVGANVLTFGAGSRLTVL.

The chain carries TRBV30 and TRBJ2-7, with 7 bases aligning to TRBD1. This CDR3 spans 14 amino acids. Germline loops: CDR1 GTSNPN, CDR2 SVGIG (reference sequence). V was pared by 5 bases and J by 9 bases, with 16 bases of the junction left unmatched. The CDR3 region has the DNA TGTGCCTGGGGACCCGGTACAGGGGTACGTGGGCAGTACTTC. Translating gives CAWGPGTGVRGQYF.

V gene TRBV5-1 combines with J gene TRBJ2-7; a weak D match, TRBD1 (6 bases). From germline, CDR1 is SGHRS and CDR2 YFSETQ. Trimming stripped 0 bases from V and 2 bases from J, with 9 bases between. The CDR3 is 14 amino acids. The CDR3 region is CASSLVGAPYEQYF. The CDR3 nucleotides read TGCGCCAGCAGCTTGGTGGGGGCTCCCTACGAGCAGTACTTC. Full variable domain (outside the CDR3, taken from reference TRBV5-1 and TRBJ2-7): KAGVTQTPRYLIKTRGQQVTLSCSPISGHRSVSWYQQTPGQGLQFLFEYFSETQRNKGNFPGRFSGRQFSNSRSEMNVSTLELGDSALYLCASSLVGAPYEQYFGPGTRLTVT.

J is TRBJ1-1 and V is TRBV29-1; 8 bases map to TRBD1. This CDR3 comprises 14 residues. V lost 2 bases, J lost 4 bases, and 6 bases stayed unmatched. Looked up from germline, CDR1 is SQVTM and CDR2 is ANQGSEA. CDR3 in DNA: TGCAGCGTTGAAATGCAGGGGGCGTTCACTGAAGCTTTCTTT. Encoded protein: CSVEMQGAFTEAFF.

The genes are TRBV25-1 and TRBJ1-2; D is unclear. This CDR3 region has 14 residues. Trimming left V 5 bases short and J 2 bases short, with 12 bases between. The V gene's germline CDR1 is MGHDK and CDR2 SYGVNS. DNA for the CDR3: TGTGCCAGCAGTCCGGGGAGCGCCAACTATGGCTACACCTTC. Amino acids: CASSPGSANYGYTF.

The chain is built from TRBV11-2 and TRBJ2-1, with D tentatively TRBD1 (7 bases). CDR3 size: 14 residues. Trimming left V 5 bases short and J 10 bases short, with 18 bases between. CDR1 and CDR2 (germline): SGHAT, FQNNGV. CDR3 sequence reads: CASSLLTGRKEQFF. In nucleotides, the CDR3 is TGTGCCAGCAGCCTTTTGACAGGGAGGAAGGAGCAGTTCTTC. The full variable domain, in which reference TRBV11-2 and TRBJ2-1 provide the parts outside the CDR3, is EAGVAQSPRYKIIEKRQSVAFWCNPISGHATLYWYQQILGQGPKLLIQFQNNGVVDDSQLPKDRFSAERLKGVDSTLKIQPAKLEDSAVYLCASSLLTGRKEQFFGPGTRLTVL.

The chain recombines TRBV4-1 with TRBJ2-5, with 7 bases that match TRBD1. The germline V gene encodes CDR1 MGHRA and CDR2 YSYEKL. The length of the CDR3 is 13 residues. J was trimmed by 5 bases and V by 7 bases; bases with no gene match: 7. CDR3 DNA sequence: TGCGCCAGCAACCCAACAGGGGCCGAGACCCAGTACTTC. This sequence encodes CASNPTGAETQYF.

V usage is TRBV30 and J usage is TRBJ2-7, with 8 bases that match TRBD1. V shed 6 bases, J shed 3 bases, and the junction held 7 bases outside the gene matches. The CDR3 is 13 residues long. The V gene's germline CDR1 is GTSNPN and CDR2 SVGIG (reference sequence). CDR3 coding DNA: TGTGCCTGCCCCGGACAGGGAAACTACGAGCAGTACTTC. This codes for CACPGQGNYEQYF.

The genes are TRBV5-1 and TRBJ1-1; no firm D call. The CDR3 has 13 amino acids. Deletions cut 4 bases from V and 6 bases from J, with 13 bases between. CDR1 and CDR2 (germline): SGHRS, YFSETQ. CDR3 protein: CASSQNGGPEAFF. For the CDR3, the DNA is TGCGCCAGCAGCCAAAATGGCGGTCCTGAAGCTTTCTTT.

The chain uses TRBV30 and TRBJ1-3; possibly TRBD1 for D (5 bases). Trimming left V 7 bases short and J 4 bases short, with 14 bases between. Germline lookup yields CDR1 GTSNPN and CDR2 SVGIG (reference sequence). This CDR3 spans 13 amino acids. CDR3 loop: CASGTGGGNTIYF. The CDR3 DNA reads TGTGCCTCGGGGACCGGAGGGGGAAACACCATATATTTT.

This chain links TRBV7-3 with TRBJ2-2; D perhaps matches TRBD2 (6 bases). The CDR3 runs 13 residues. Trimming shortened V by 6 bases and J by 5 bases, and 10 bases separated the two germline ends. Germline CDR1 and CDR2: SGHTA and FQGTGA. CDR3 nucleotides: TGTGCCAGCAGTTCGGGAGCTACCGGGGAGCTGTTTTTT. Residues: CASSSGATGELFF.

The rearrangement links TRBV28 to TRBJ1-2; D is ambiguous. Trimming cost V 6 bases and J 5 bases, with 7 bases left between them. The CDR3 is made up of 11 amino acids. The germline V gene has CDR1 MDHEN and CDR2 SYDVKM. This CDR3 is CASRAGYGYTF. CDR3 DNA sequence: TGTGCCAGCAGAGCGGGTTATGGCTACACCTTC.